The rows below give T cell receptor beta chains drawn from one sample of a study of cytomegalovirus exposure and HLA in healthy donors. Sequencing was performed with immunoSEQ multiplex PCR; in TCRdb, only in-frame clones are kept and a portion is missing. The sample holds under 120,000 clones, about three quarters seen once. Source material: PBMCs. Receptors originate from a female donor in good health and CMV-seropositive. CDR3s include the opening cysteine and the closing phenylalanine or tryptophan. Each record gives: V gene, J gene, clone size, D gene, CDR3 DNA, CDR3 protein. The D gene is left open where the match is weak. The size of a clone is reported for some rows only, either as once, few or many, or as a class for expanded clones.

v_call: TRBV5-6
j_call: TRBJ1-1
clone_size: -
d_call: -
cdr3_nt: TGTGCCAGCAGCTTGAGGCGGTTGAACACTGAAGCTTTCTTT
cdr3_aa: CASSLRRLNTEAFF

v_call: TRBV2
j_call: TRBJ2-2
clone_size: -
d_call: -
cdr3_nt: TGTGCCAGCAGTGTGGAGCATTCGGTCGGGGAGCTGTTTTTT
cdr3_aa: CASSVEHSVGELFF

v_call: TRBV10-3
j_call: TRBJ2-7
clone_size: few
d_call: -
cdr3_nt: TGTGCCATCAGCAGTACTAGTTACGAGCAGTACTTC
cdr3_aa: CAISSTSYEQYF

v_call: TRBV19
j_call: TRBJ1-2
clone_size: -
d_call: TRBD1
cdr3_nt: TGTGCCAGTAGCCCGGACAGGGGGCGCGGAAATGGCTACACCTTC
cdr3_aa: CASSPDRGRGNGYTF

v_call: TRBV2
j_call: TRBJ2-1
clone_size: -
d_call: TRBD2
cdr3_nt: TGTGCCAGCAGTGAATTGGGGGGGTCGAACAATGAGCAGTTCTTC
cdr3_aa: CASSELGGSNNEQFF

v_call: TRBV18
j_call: TRBJ1-6
clone_size: -
d_call: -
cdr3_nt: TGTGCCAGCTCTCCGGTGAGCTCCTATAATTCACCCCTCCACTTT
cdr3_aa: CASSPVSSYNSPLHF

v_call: TRBV10-1
j_call: TRBJ2-7
clone_size: few
d_call: TRBD1
cdr3_nt: TGCGCCAGCAGAGCCGGGACAGGCTACGAGCAGTACTTC
cdr3_aa: CASRAGTGYEQYF

v_call: TRBV9
j_call: TRBJ2-5
clone_size: few
d_call: -
cdr3_nt: TGTGCCAGCAGCCTACAGGGTACGTCATGGACCCAGTACTTC
cdr3_aa: CASSLQGTSWTQYF

v_call: TRBV7-3
j_call: TRBJ2-5
clone_size: -
d_call: -
cdr3_nt: TGTGCCAGCAGCTTAACGGGGCAAAGGGAGACCCAGTACTTC
cdr3_aa: CASSLTGQRETQYF

v_call: TRBV7-9
j_call: TRBJ1-1
clone_size: -
d_call: TRBD1
cdr3_nt: TGTGCCAGCAGCCGATTCAAGGGGGCGGACACTGAAGCTTTCTTT
cdr3_aa: CASSRFKGADTEAFF

v_call: TRBV7-9
j_call: TRBJ2-5
clone_size: -
d_call: -
cdr3_nt: TGTGCCAGCAGCTTAGACCCAGGTCGGGAGACCCAGTACTTC
cdr3_aa: CASSLDPGRETQYF